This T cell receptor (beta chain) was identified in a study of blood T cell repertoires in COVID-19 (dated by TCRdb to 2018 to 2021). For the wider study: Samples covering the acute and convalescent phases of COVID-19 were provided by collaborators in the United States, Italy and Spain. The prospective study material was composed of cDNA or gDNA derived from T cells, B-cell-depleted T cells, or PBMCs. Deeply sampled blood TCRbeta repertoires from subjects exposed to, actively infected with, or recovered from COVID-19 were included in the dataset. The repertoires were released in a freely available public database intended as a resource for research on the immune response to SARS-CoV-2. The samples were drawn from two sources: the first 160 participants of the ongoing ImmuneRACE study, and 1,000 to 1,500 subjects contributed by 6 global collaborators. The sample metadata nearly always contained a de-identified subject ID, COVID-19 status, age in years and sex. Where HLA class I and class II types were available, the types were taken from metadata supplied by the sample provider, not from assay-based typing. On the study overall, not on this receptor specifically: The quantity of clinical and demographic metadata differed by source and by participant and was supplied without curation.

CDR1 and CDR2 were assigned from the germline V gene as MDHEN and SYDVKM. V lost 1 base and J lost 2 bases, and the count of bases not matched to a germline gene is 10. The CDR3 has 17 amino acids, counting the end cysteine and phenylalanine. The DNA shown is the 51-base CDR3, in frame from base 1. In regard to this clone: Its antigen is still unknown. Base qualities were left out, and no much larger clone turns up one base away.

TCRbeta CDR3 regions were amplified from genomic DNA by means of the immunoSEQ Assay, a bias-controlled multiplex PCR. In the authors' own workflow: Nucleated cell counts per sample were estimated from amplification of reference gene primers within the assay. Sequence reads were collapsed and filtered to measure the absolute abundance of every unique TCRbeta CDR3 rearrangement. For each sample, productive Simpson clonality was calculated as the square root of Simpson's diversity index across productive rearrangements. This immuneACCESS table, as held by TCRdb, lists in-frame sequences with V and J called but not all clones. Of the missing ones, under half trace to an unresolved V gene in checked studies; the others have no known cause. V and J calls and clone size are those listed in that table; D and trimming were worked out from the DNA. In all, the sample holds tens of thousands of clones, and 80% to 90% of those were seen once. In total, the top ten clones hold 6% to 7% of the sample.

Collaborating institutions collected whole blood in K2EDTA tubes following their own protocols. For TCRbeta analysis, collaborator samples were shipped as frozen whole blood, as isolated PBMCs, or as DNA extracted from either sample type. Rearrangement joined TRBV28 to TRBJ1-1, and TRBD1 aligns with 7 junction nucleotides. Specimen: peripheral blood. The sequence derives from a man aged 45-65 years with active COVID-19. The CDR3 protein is CASSLSQGDLGNTEAFF. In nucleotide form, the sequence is TGTGCCAGCAGTTTATCGCAGGGGGATTTAGGCAACACTGAAGCTTTCTTT.